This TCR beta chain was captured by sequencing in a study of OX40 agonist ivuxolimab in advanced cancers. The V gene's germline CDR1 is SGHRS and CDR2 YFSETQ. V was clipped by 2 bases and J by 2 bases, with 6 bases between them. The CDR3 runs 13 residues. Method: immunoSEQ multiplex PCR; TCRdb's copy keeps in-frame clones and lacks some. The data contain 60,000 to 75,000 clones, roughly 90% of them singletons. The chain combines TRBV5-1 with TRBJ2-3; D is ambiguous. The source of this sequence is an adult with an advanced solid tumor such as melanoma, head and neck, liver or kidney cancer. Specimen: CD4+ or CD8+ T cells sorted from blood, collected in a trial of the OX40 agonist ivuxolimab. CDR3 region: CASSLLPTDTQYF. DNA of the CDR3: TGCGCCAGCAGCTTATTACCCACAGATACGCAGTATTTT.